This T cell receptor (beta chain) was sequenced during a study of blood T cell repertoires in COVID-19. Study overall: COVID-19 samples from acute and convalescent phases originated in the United States, Italy and Spain. Sources were T cells, B-cell-depleted T cells, or PBMCs; the material itself was cDNA or gDNA.

With V trimmed by 4 bases and J by 4 bases, 16 bases remained unmatched. Germline CDR1 LGHNA, CDR2 YSLEER. The CDR3 length is 19 residues. How the authors handled the data: Nucleated cell number was recorded as an estimate derived from reference gene primer amplification. Generated by immunoSEQ multiplex PCR, the TCRdb table keeps only in-frame clones and is missing some. V, J and clone size are taken as reported in that table, and D and trimming were inferred from the DNA itself. In the table there are about 88,000 clones, about 83% of which are singletons. Only one count was recorded for this clone.

The sequencing sample was made of peripheral blood. The chain couples TRBV4-3 to TRBJ1-3; 10 nucleotides agree with TRBD1. This clonotype was obtained from a woman aged 70-85 years with acute or convalescent COVID-19. The CDR3 reads CASSLNILMGQGSGNTIYF. CDR3 bases: TGCGCCAGCAGCCTAAATATCTTAATGGGACAGGGGAGCGGAAACACCATATATTTT.